This TCR beta chain was recovered during a study of T cell changes during pregnancy in multiple sclerosis. The J segment lost 5 bases and the V segment lost 3 bases, leaving 0 bases of the junction unmatched. Looked up from germline, CDR1 is SGHTA and CDR2 is FQGNSA. This CDR3 comprises 13 residues. The assay was immunoSEQ multiplex PCR, and TCRdb's table has in-frame clones only and misses some. The sample has over 30,000 clones, approximately 88% seen once. The sequence was collected from a female donor with multiple sclerosis, enrolled in a pregnancy study. Sequencing was performed on CD4+ T cells from peripheral blood mononuclear cells, taken before pregnancy. This chain joins TRBV7-2 and TRBJ2-1; 8 nucleotides align to TRBD1. CDR3 nucleotides: TGTGCCAGCAGCTTGGACAGGGACAATGAGCAGTTCTTC. This codes for CASSLDRDNEQFF.